This T cell receptor beta chain was captured by sequencing in a study of shared clonotypes between healthy human individuals. The study's findings and limits: When compared with the clonotypes that were shared by all four sorted-subset donors, the non-shared clonotypes turned out to have lower generation probabilities.

As regards this clone: Its antigen remains unknown.

The input for sorted-subset replicate PCRs was approximately 210 ng DNA, some 28,000 T cell genomes. Only in-frame clones appear in the TCRdb table, and some are missing; sequencing was by immunoSEQ multiplex PCR. The sample yields roughly 2.5 million clones, just over 90% seen once. The V segment lost 7 bases and the J segment 6 bases; nucleotides outside the gene matches: 4. This CDR3 contains 13 residues. Germline V gene data show CDR1 as MNHEY and CDR2 as SVGAGI. The specimen sequenced was naive CD4+ T cells sorted from blood. As for subset: CD45RA+ positively selected. The TCR comes from a man between 18 and 35 years old in good health. The chain has TRBV6-5 and TRBJ2-2; 8 positions agree with TRBD1. CDR3 region: CASNRQGSGELFF. In nucleotides, the CDR3 is TGTGCCAGCAATCGACAGGGGTCCGGGGAGCTGTTTTTT.